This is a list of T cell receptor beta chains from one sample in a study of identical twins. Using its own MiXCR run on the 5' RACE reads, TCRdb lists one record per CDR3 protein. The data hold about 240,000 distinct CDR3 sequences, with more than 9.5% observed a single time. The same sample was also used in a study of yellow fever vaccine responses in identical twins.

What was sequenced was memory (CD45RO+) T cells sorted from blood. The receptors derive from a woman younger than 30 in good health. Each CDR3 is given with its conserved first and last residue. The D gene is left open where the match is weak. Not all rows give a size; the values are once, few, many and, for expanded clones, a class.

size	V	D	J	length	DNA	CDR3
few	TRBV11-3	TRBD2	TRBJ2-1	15	TGTGCCAGCAGCTTAGTTGCGGGAGTTGGGAATGAGCAGTTCTTC	CASSLVAGVGNEQFF
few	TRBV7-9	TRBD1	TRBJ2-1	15	TGTGCCGGATGCCGGGACAGTAGCACCTACAATGAGCAGTTCTTC	CAGCRDSSTYNEQFF
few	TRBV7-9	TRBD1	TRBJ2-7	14	TGTGCCAGCAGCTCAGGGGGCGCAGGGTACGAGCAGTACTTC	CASSSGGAGYEQYF
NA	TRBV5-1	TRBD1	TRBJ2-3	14	TGCGCCAGCAGCTTGGGACAGGGAGTGCATACGCAGTATTTT	CASSLGQGVHTQYF
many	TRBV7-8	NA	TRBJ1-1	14	TGTGCCAGCAGCCTCGGGGGGGCTTTAACTGAAGCTTTCTTT	CASSLGGALTEAFF
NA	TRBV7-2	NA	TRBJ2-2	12	TGTGCCAGCAGCTTGGTCGGCAGGGAGCTGTTTTTT	CASSLVGRELFF
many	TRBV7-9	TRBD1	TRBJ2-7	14	TGTGCCAGCAGCTTAGGGGACAGGGCCCACGAGCAGTACTTC	CASSLGDRAHEQYF
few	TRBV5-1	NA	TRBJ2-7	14	TGCGCCAGCAGCTTGGGACAGATCTTTGGGGAGCAGTACTTC	CASSLGQIFGEQYF
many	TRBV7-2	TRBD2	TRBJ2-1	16	TGTGCCAGCAGGTTCGGGCAGAGCGGGGGTTACAATGAGCAGTTCTTC	CASRFGQSGGYNEQFF
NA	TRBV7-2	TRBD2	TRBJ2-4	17	TGTGCCAGCAGCCCCCGGGGGACTAGCGTTAGTGAAGGCATTCAGTACTTC	CASSPRGTSVSEGIQYF
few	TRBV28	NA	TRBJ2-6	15	TGTGCCAGCAGGCCACAGTCGGGTGGGGCCAACGTCCTGACTTTC	CASRPQSGGANVLTF
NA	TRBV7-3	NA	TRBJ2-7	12	TGTGCCAGCAGCTTCCCGGGTGGGGAGCAGTACTTC	CASSFPGGEQYF
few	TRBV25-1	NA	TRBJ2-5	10	TGTGCCAGCAGCGGAGAGACCCAGTACTTC	CASSGETQYF
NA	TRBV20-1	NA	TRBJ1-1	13	TGCAGTGCTAGAGGTCTCAGCCGGACTGAAGCTTTCTTT	CSARGLSRTEAFF
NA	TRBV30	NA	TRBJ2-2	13	TGTGCCTGGAGCAGAGACCTCACCGGGGAGCTGTTTTTT	CAWSRDLTGELFF
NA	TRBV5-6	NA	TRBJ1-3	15	TGTGCCAGCAGCCCACCCGGGACAACTGGAAACACCATATATTTT	CASSPPGTTGNTIYF
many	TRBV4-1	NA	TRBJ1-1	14	NA	CASSPGDGPLKLSF
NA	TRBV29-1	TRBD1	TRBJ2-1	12	TGCAGAGCTATTACAGGGGGCAATGAGCAGTTCTTC	CRAITGGNEQFF
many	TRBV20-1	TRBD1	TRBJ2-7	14	TGCAGTGCTAACAAAAAACAGGGGGCGAGGGAGCAGTACTTC	CSANKKQGAREQYF
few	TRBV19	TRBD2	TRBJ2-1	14	TGTGCCAGTAGTGCGGGAGGGAATGAGTATGAGCAGTTCTTC	CASSAGGNEYEQFF
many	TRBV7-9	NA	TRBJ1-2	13	TGTGCCAGCAGCTTTGGGGACAACTATGGCTACACCTTC	CASSFGDNYGYTF
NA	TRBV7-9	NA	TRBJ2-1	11	TGTGCCAGCAGCTCATTCAATGAGCAGTTCTTC	CASSSFNEQFF
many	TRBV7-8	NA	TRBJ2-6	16	TGTGCCAGCAGCTTATCTCCCTCCCCTGGGGCCAACGTCCTGACTTTC	CASSLSPSPGANVLTF
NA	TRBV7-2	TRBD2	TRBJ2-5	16	TGTGCCAGCAGCTCGCAGGGCGGGAGGAGCAAAGAGACCCAGTACTTC	CASSSQGGRSKETQYF
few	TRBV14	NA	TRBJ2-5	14	TGTGCCAGCAGCCAAGATGTGGTGATGAGGACCCAGTACTTC	CASSQDVVMRTQYF
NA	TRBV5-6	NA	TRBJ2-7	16	TGTGCCAGCAGCTTGCGGGTCGCCAGAAGTGTTTACGAGCAGTACTTC	CASSLRVARSVYEQYF
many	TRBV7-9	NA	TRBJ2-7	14	TGTGCCAGCAGCTTAGGCACCGTCGAAGGTGAGCAGTACTTC	CASSLGTVEGEQYF
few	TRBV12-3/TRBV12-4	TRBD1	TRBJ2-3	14	TGTGCCAGCAGTGGGACAGGTTCCAGACATACGCAGTATTTT	CASSGTGSRHTQYF
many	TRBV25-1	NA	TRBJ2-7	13	TGTGCCAGCAGTGAGGGGAGCTCCTACGAGCAGTACTTC	CASSEGSSYEQYF
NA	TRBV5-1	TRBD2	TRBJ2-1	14	TGCGCCAGCAGCTCGGCTAGCGGGGGCCATGAGCAGTTCTTC	CASSSASGGHEQFF
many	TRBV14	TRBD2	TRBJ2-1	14	TGTGCCAGCAGCCAAGGCCAGCGGGAGGCGCCCAAAAGATTC	CASSQGQREAPKRF
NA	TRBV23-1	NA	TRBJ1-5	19	TGCGCCAGCAGTCAATCTCTCCCTCAAGACTACGCCCGTGGGGGGCCCCAGCATTTT	CASSQSLPQDYARGGPQHF
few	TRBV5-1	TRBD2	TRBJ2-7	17	TGCGCCAGCAGCTTGGGGGCCCTAGCGGGAGGCTCCTACGAGCAGTACTTC	CASSLGALAGGSYEQYF
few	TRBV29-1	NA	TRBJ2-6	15	TGCAGCGTTGTCGGGACTCACTCTGGGGCCAACGTCCTGACTTTC	CSVVGTHSGANVLTF
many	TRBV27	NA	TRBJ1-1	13	TGTGCCAGCAAAATGTATGGTGGAGCTGAAGCTTTCTTT	CASKMYGGAEAFF
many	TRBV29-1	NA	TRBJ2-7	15	TGCAGCGTTGGCGAGCTCGAAGGGGGCTCCTACGAGCAGTACTTC	CSVGELEGGSYEQYF
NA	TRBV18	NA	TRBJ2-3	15	TGTGCCAGCTCACCCGGGGTGTCCCGCACAGATACGCAGTATTTT	CASSPGVSRTDTQYF
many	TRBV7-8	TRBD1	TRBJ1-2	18	TGTGCCAGCAGTCAAACGGCACAGGGGGCGACGCTATCAAATGGCTACACCTTC	CASSQTAQGATLSNGYTF
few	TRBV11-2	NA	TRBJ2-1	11	TGTGCCAGCACGAATACAAATGAGCAGTTCTTC	CASTNTNEQFF
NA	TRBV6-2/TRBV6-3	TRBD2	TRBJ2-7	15	TGTGCCAGCAGTTACCGGACTAGCGGGACGACGGAGCAGTACTTC	CASSYRTSGTTEQYF
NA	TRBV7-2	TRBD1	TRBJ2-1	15	TGTGCCAGCAGCTTAGGGTCCGACAGGGGGGGAAATAGGATCTTC	CASSLGSDRGGNRIF
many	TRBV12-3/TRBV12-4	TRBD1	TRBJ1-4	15	TGTGCCAGCAGTTTGGGGACAGGCGGTGATGAAAAACTGTTTTTT	CASSLGTGGDEKLFF
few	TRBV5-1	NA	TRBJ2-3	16	TGCGCCAGCAGCTTGACTAGGGACCGAAGCACAGATACGCAGTATTTT	CASSLTRDRSTDTQYF
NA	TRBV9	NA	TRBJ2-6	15	TGTGCCAGCAGTCAACGGAACTCTGGGGCCAACGTCCTGACTTTC	CASSQRNSGANVLTF
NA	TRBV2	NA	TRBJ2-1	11	TGTGCCAGCAGTCACAAGAATGAGCAGTTCTTC	CASSHKNEQFF
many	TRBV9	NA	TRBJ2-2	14	TGTGCCAGCAGCGGGGGGGCAGGCCCCGGGGAGCTGTTTTTT	CASSGGAGPGELFF